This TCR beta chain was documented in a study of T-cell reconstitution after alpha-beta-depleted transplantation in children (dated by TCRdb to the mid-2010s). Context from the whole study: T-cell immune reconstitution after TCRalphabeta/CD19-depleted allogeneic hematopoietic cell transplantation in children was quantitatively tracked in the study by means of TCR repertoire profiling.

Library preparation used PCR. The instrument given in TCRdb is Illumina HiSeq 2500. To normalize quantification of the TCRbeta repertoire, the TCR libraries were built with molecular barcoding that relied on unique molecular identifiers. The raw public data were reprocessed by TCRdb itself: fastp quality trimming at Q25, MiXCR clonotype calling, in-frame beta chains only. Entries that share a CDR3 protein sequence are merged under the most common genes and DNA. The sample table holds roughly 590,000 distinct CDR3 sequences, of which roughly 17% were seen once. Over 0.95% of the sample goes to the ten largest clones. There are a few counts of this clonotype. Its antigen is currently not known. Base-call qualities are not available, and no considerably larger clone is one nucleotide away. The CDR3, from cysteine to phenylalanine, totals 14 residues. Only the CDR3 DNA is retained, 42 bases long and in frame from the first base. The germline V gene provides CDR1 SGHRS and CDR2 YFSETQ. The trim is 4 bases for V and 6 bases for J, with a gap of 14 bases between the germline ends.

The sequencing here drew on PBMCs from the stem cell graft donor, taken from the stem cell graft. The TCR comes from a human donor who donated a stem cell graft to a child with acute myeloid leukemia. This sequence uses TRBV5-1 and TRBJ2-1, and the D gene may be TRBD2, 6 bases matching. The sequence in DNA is TGCGCCAGCAGCGTGACTAGTGGGGGCAATGAGCAGTTCTTC. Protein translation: CASSVTSGGNEQFF.